One sample yielded the 26 T cell receptor beta chains listed below, sequenced in a study of identical twins. TCRdb re-called the 5' RACE reads through MiXCR, storing one row per CDR3 protein. The sample records 1.5 million to 2 million distinct CDR3 sequences, about 32% being singletons. Sequenced material: cord blood. Receptors originate from a newborn girl in good health.

The sample holds many counts of this clonotype. The chain uses TRBV7-6 and TRBJ2-3; D gene uncertain. The germline CDR1 and CDR2 sequences are SGHVS and FNYEAQ. V was shortened by 5 bases and J by 0 bases, with 6 bases between the two germline ends. CDR3 length: 13 amino acids. The CDR3 sequence: CASSAPSTDTQYF. The DNA for the CDR3 is TGTGCCAGCAGCGCCCCTAGCACAGATACGCAGTATTTT.

This clonotype appeared a few times. The CDR3 reads CASSLEIYTDTQYF. The CDR3, as DNA: TGCGCCAGCAGCTTAGAGATTTACACAGATACGCAGTATTTT. The chain uses TRBV5-1 and TRBJ2-3; D is ambiguous. This CDR3 has 14 residues. V dropped 2 bases and J dropped 2 bases, with 9 bases sitting between them. The germline gives CDR1 SGHRS, CDR2 YFSETQ.

This clonotype turned up a few times. The chain combines TRBV2 with TRBJ1-2, with a weak D call TRBD1 (5 bases). V was pared by 3 bases and J by 4 bases, with 15 bases between. Germline lookup yields CDR1 SNHLY and CDR2 FYNNEI. There are 15 residues in the CDR3. In nucleotides, the CDR3 is TGTGCCAGCAGTGATAGGAGGGGAGCTGGCTATGGCTACACCTTC. Its protein is CASSDRRGAGYGYTF.

V gene TRBV5-1 combines with J gene TRBJ2-5; D is ambiguous. V dropped 0 bases and J dropped 5 bases, with 17 bases sitting between them. CDR1 is SGHRS and CDR2 is YFSETQ in the germline V gene. The CDR3 is made up of 16 amino acids. This CDR3 reads CASSLDRGPSWETQYF. Here the CDR3 DNA reads TGCGCCAGCAGCTTGGATCGCGGCCCCTCTTGGGAGACCCAGTACTTC.

This clonotype was recorded at least ten times. The J gene is TRBJ2-1, the V gene TRBV10-3, with TRBD2 as a possible D gene (6 bases). Germline V gene sequence: CDR1 ENHRY, CDR2 SYGVKD. Trimming removed 3 bases at V and 8 bases at J, with 8 bases between. CDR3 size: 12 residues. In nucleotides, the CDR3 is TGTGCCATCAGTGAAGGAGGGGATGAGCAGTTCTTC. It is translated as CAISEGGDEQFF.

V and J are TRBV7-2 and TRBJ2-7; D tentatively reads TRBD1 or TRBD2 (5 bases each). The V end lost 1 base, the J end lost 1 base, and 14 bases lay between the germline ends. Germline V gene data show CDR1 as SGHTA and CDR2 as FQGNSA. The CDR3 extends over 16 amino acids. The CDR3 DNA reads as TGTGCCAGCAGCTTAGTTGCGAGGGGACGGTCCTACGAGCAGTACTTC. Its translation is CASSLVARGRSYEQYF.

This clonotype appeared a few times. J is TRBJ2-7 and V is TRBV12-3 or TRBV12-4; the D gene is possibly TRBD2 (6 bases). The germline V and J ends were trimmed by 0 bases and 10 bases, with 10 bases remaining between them. This CDR3 is 12 amino acids long. As DNA, the CDR3 is TGTGCCAGCAGTTTAGCGCGGGGATCACAGTACTTC. It is translated as CASSLARGSQYF.

This clonotype came up many times. The chain couples TRBV11-1 to TRBJ1-2; the match to TRBD1 covers 8 bases. CDR1 and CDR2 (germline): SGHAT, FQDESV (reference sequence). V gave up 7 bases and J gave up 2 bases; unmatched junction bases: 3. CDR3 length: 13 residues. The CDR3 DNA is TGTGCCAGCACCGGACAGGGAAACTATGGCTACACCTTC. Its translation is CASTGQGNYGYTF.

This clonotype showed up just a few times. The chain uses TRBV20-1 and TRBJ2-1, with 7 positions matching TRBD2. The better agreement between TRBJ2-7 and the DNA end casts doubt on the J call. This CDR3 has 16 amino acids. Germline loops: CDR1 DFQATT, CDR2 SNEGSKA (reference sequence). The DNA of the CDR3 is TGCAGTGCTAGAGATCGCTCGGGAGGCTCCTACAATGAGCAGTACTTC. The encoded protein is CSARDRSGGSYNEQYF.

This clonotype has only a few counts. The chain recombines TRBV20-1 with TRBJ2-3; no reliable D call. V was trimmed by 0 bases and J by 1 base, leaving 11 bases between them. The CDR3 is made up of 15 amino acids. Germline lookup yields CDR1 DFQATT and CDR2 SNEGSKA (reference sequence). CDR3 region: CSARDPSRGTDTQYF. Here the CDR3 DNA reads TGCAGTGCTAGAGATCCTAGTCGTGGCACAGATACGCAGTATTTT.

The rearrangement uses TRBV27 and TRBJ1-1, with a weak D call TRBD1 (5 bases). V gave up 2 bases and J gave up 3 bases, with 16 bases separating them. The germline V gene has CDR1 MNHEY and CDR2 SMNVEV (reference sequence). The CDR3 is made up of 16 amino acids. Here the CDR3 DNA reads TGTGCCAGCAGTTTACTACGGCAGGGAACCCACACTGAAGCTTTCTTT. This translates into CASSLLRQGTHTEAFF.

This clonotype has just a few counts. This sequence joins TRBV27 and TRBJ1-6; D is unclear. The CDR3 length is 14 residues. The V end lost 9 bases, the J end lost 0 bases, and 9 bases lay between the germline ends. Germline lookup yields CDR1 MNHEY and CDR2 SMNVEV (reference sequence). CDR3 nucleotides: TGTGCCAGTCGGTTAAGCTCCTATAATTCACCCCTCCACTTT. It translates to CASRLSSYNSPLHF.

This clonotype was detected only a few times. The V call is TRBV29-1, the J call TRBJ1-1, with D possibly being TRBD1 (5 bases). Trimming left V 2 bases short and J 1 base short, with 14 bases between. Germline CDR1 and CDR2: SQVTM and ANQGSEA. The CDR3 is 15 amino acids. The CDR3 protein is CSVENPGRQNTEAFF. In DNA form, the CDR3 reads TGCAGCGTTGAAAATCCGGGACGACAGAACACTGAAGCTTTCTTT.

This clonotype appeared many times. The rearrangement uses TRBV20-1 and TRBJ1-2; TRBD1 aligns across 11 bases. V was pared by 6 bases and J by 7 bases, with 4 bases of the junction left unmatched. There are 12 residues in the CDR3. Germline CDR1 and CDR2: DFQATT and SNEGSKA (reference sequence). The CDR3 here is CSAGGQGAGYTF. In nucleotides, the CDR3 is TGCAGTGCGGGCGGACAGGGGGCTGGCTACACCTTC.

The genes are TRBV30 and TRBJ2-1; D not resolved. The CDR3 covers 13 residues. V was shortened by 0 bases and J by 6 bases, with 9 bases between the two germline ends. CDR1 is GTSNPN and CDR2 is SVGIG in the germline V gene (reference sequence). CDR3 DNA sequence: TGTGCCTGGAGTGTTGTCAACCCCAATGAGCAGTTCTTC. This encodes CAWSVVNPNEQFF.

This clonotype was counted between two and nine times. The DNA for the CDR3 is TGCGCCAGCAGCTTGGATGTGACAGGGGGAGGGCAGTTCTTC. It codes for CASSLDVTGGGQFF. The J gene is TRBJ2-1, the V gene TRBV5-1, with 9 bases that match TRBD1. CDR1 and CDR2 (germline): SGHRS, YFSETQ. The length of the CDR3 is 14 residues. Unmatched junction bases numbered 7, after V lost 0 bases and J lost 12 bases. Full variable domain (rest looked up from reference TRBV5-1 and TRBJ2-1): KAGVTQTPRYLIKTRGQQVTLSCSPISGHRSVSWYQQTPGQGLQFLFEYFSETQRNKGNFPGRFSGRQFSNSRSEMNVSTLELGDSALYLCASSLDVTGGGQFFGPGTRLTVL.

V and J are TRBV15 and TRBJ2-5; 8 bases map to TRBD2. Germline CDR1 LNHNV, CDR2 YYDKDF (reference sequence). Losses at the gene ends were 3 bases for V and 1 base for J; bases not matched to a gene: 7. The CDR3 consists of 16 residues. CDR3 nucleotide sequence: TGTGCCACCAGCAGGGGTAGCGGGGTCACCCAAGAGACCCAGTACTTC. Its translation: CATSRGSGVTQETQYF.

This clonotype was recorded only once. The gene calls are TRBV27 and TRBJ2-3; D not resolved. CDR1 MNHEY and CDR2 SMNVEV come from the germline V gene (reference sequence). Trimming removed 2 bases from V and 1 base from J, with 10 bases in between. This CDR3 region has 15 residues. The CDR3 DNA reads TGTGCCAGCAGTTTAATGGCAACGCGCACAGATACGCAGTATTTT. Its translation is CASSLMATRTDTQYF.

This clonotype was found a few times. The CDR3 sequence: CSARGAGRTRSSYNEQFF. CDR3 bases: TGCAGTGCTAGAGGGGCTGGGCGGACCCGGAGCTCCTACAATGAGCAGTTCTTC. V and J are TRBV20-1 and TRBJ2-1; D is unresolved. Germline assignment: CDR1 DFQATT and CDR2 SNEGSKA (reference sequence). Trimming left V 1 base short and J 0 bases short, with 19 bases between. The CDR3 spans 18 residues.

This clonotype was detected only once. This may come from a read error, since a much larger clone is one base off. The chain joins TRBV29-1 to TRBJ1-2, with 9 bases lining up with TRBD1. CDR1 and CDR2 from the germline V gene are SQVTM and ANQGSEA. The CDR3 sequence is 13 residues long. V lost 7 bases, J lost 3 bases, and 6 bases stayed unmatched. CDR3 amino acids: CSATRTGDYGYTF. The DNA of the CDR3 is TGCAGCGCAACCCGGACAGGGGACTATGGCTACACCTTC.

The V gene is TRBV30, the J gene TRBJ2-4, with D uncertain. The end of the DNA is better explained by TRBJ2-7, so the J call may be wrong. The CDR3 totals 12 residues. Germline loops: CDR1 GTSNPN, CDR2 SVGIG (reference sequence). CDR3 loop: CAWIRSPYEQYF. In nucleotides, the CDR3 is TGTGCCTGGATACGCAGTCCCTACGAGCAGTACTTC.

In this sample, this clonotype turned up many times. V and J are TRBV12-3 or TRBV12-4 and TRBJ1-1; D unclear. The CDR3 totals 13 residues. With 3 bases removed from V and 0 bases from J, the gap between germline ends came to 5 bases. The CDR3 region is CASSFAMNTEAFF. The CDR3, as DNA: TGTGCCAGCAGTTTCGCGATGAACACTGAAGCTTTCTTT.

This clonotype was observed many times. V usage is TRBV6-5 and J usage is TRBJ2-7; 7 bases are a match to TRBD2. CDR3 size: 14 residues. J lost 3 bases, V lost 2 bases, and 4 bases had no gene match. Germline loops: CDR1 MNHEY, CDR2 SVGAGI. Here the CDR3 reads CASSYASGLYEQYF. The CDR3 DNA is TGTGCCAGCAGTTACGCTAGCGGCCTCTACGAGCAGTACTTC.

The chain employs TRBV21-1 and TRBJ1-5; TRBD1 reflects the table's D call only, with no check against the DNA. TRBV21-1 is a known pseudogene. The CDR3 spans 18 residues. CDR3 amino acids: CASSKGMDRSNSNQPQHF. As DNA, the CDR3 is TGTGCCAGCAGCAAAGGAATGGACAGGAGTAATAGCAATCAGCCCCAGCATTTT.

The rearrangement uses TRBV5-1 and TRBJ2-2; TRBD1 agrees at 7 bases. Germline values: CDR1 SGHRS, CDR2 YFSETQ. The ends lost 4 bases at V and 6 bases at J; junction bases unmatched: 6. The CDR3 is 14 residues long. Here the CDR3 DNA reads TGCGCCAGCAGCCGGGACAGCCGTCCCGGGGAGCTGTTTTTT. Its protein product is CASSRDSRPGELFF.

This clonotype was counted only a few times. The rearrangement uses TRBV20-1 and TRBJ1-2, with 7 nucleotides matching TRBD1. J was trimmed by 6 bases and V by 0 bases; bases with no gene match: 10. The CDR3 has 15 residues. CDR1 is DFQATT, CDR2 SNEGSKA, per germline (reference sequence). The CDR3 DNA is TGCAGTGCTAGAGAGCGGTCAGGGGGTAGGAATGGCTACACCTTC. Translated, it gives CSARERSGGRNGYTF.